The subject of this entry is one T cell receptor (beta chain). This sample was taken from a study of T cell changes during pregnancy in multiple sclerosis. Sequenced by immunoSEQ multiplex PCR; TCRdb stores in-frame clones only, minus some. The sample holds roughly 89,000 clones, almost 95% seen once. Germline CDR1 and CDR2: SGHRS and YFSETQ. This CDR3 is 15 amino acids long. The J segment lost 6 bases and the V segment lost 4 bases, leaving 10 bases of the junction unmatched. This sequence originates from a female donor with multiple sclerosis, enrolled in a pregnancy study. This specimen was peripheral blood, taken in the third trimester of pregnancy. The chain couples TRBV5-1 to TRBJ2-7; 10 positions agree with TRBD2. The DNA of the CDR3 is TGCGCCAGCAGCGGAACAGCGGGAGGGCCCGGCGAGCAGTACTTC. The encoded protein is CASSGTAGGPGEQYF.